This is a list of T cell receptor beta chains from one sample in a study of a mutant IDH1 vaccine in newly diagnosed glioma. Their specific antigens are unknown. Measured with immunoSEQ multiplex PCR; TCRdb has only the in-frame clones, and not every one. Of fewer than 45,000 clones listed, 81% are singletons. The starting material was PBMCs, obtained from a glioma patient whose treatment included an IDH1 peptide vaccine. Receptor source: a woman between 35 and 50 years old with glioma. Some clones in this sample may be carry-over from other donors' samples. Each CDR3 is given with its conserved first and last residue. A D gene is named only where the DNA matches it firmly. Clone size is not always given. Where it is, it says once, few, many or a class for expanded clones.

j_gene,abundance,v_gene,d_gene,CDR3nt,CDR3aa
TRBJ2-7,.,TRBV27,TRBD2,TGTGCCAGCAGATTAGGGACTAGTCGGATCTACGAGCAGTACTTC,CASRLGTSRIYEQYF
TRBJ2-3,.,TRBV7-7,TRBD2,TGTGCTAGCAGCTTTGGTCTCGCGGGAGGGCCCAGTCTCACAGATACGCAGTATTTT,CASSFGLAGGPSLTDTQYF
TRBJ2-7,.,TRBV5-1,.,TGCGCCAGCAGCCAGGACGTCTACGAGCAGTACTTC,CASSQDVYEQYF
TRBJ1-5,.,TRBV18,TRBD1,TGTGCCAGCTCACCAAAGACAGGGTTGAGCCAGCCCCAGCATTTT,CASSPKTGLSQPQHF
TRBJ2-7,few,TRBV25-1,.,TGTGCCAGCAGTTCAGAAATCTCCTACGAGCAGTACTTC,CASSSEISYEQYF
TRBJ1-1,.,TRBV9,.,TGTGCCAGCAGCGTAGTCAGGGGTGGTACTGAAGCTTTCTTT,CASSVVRGGTEAFF
TRBJ2-3,.,TRBV6-1,TRBD2,TGTGCCAGCAGATCTAGCGGGGGGCAGACAGATACGCAGTATTTT,CASRSSGGQTDTQYF
TRBJ2-7,.,TRBV11-3,.,TGTGCCAGCAGCTTTAATCAGGCAAGCTCCTACGAGCAGTACTTC,CASSFNQASSYEQYF
TRBJ1-5,.,TRBV5-6,.,TGTGCCAGCAGCCCGAGGGGAATGGGGGCGAATCAGCCCCAGCATTTT,CASSPRGMGANQPQHF
TRBJ1-5,.,TRBV28,TRBD1,TGTGCCAGCAGCCCGACAGGGGGCGGTGGTCAGCCCCAGCATTTT,CASSPTGGGGQPQHF
TRBJ2-7,.,TRBV27,.,TGTGCCAGCAGGGGCGGGCTCGAGCAGTACTTC,CASRGGLEQYF
TRBJ2-1,.,TRBV7-9,TRBD1,TGTGCCAGCAGCTTAGCACAGGGGGGTTACAATGAGCAGTTCTTC,CASSLAQGGYNEQFF
TRBJ2-2,medium-sized,TRBV19,TRBD1,TGTGCCAGTAGTAAGAGGACAGGGGGACTAACCGGGGAGCTGTTTTTT,CASSKRTGGLTGELFF
TRBJ1-2,.,TRBV9,TRBD1,TGTGCCAGCAGCGTAGGGGACAGGGGAGATGGCTACACCTTC,CASSVGDRGDGYTF
TRBJ2-1,.,TRBV2,TRBD1,TGTGCCAGCAGCGCCGGGACAGGGTTGTATAATGAGCAGTTCTTC,CASSAGTGLYNEQFF
TRBJ1-1,few,TRBV14,.,TGTGCCAGCAGCCGCGGGACAAGGAACACTGAAGCTTTCTTT,CASSRGTRNTEAFF
TRBJ2-2,.,TRBV4-1,.,TGCGCCAGCAGCCGGGCTGTAGTGGGGCGGCTCACCGGGGAGCTGTTTTTT,CASSRAVVGRLTGELFF
TRBJ2-7,.,TRBV4-2,.,TGTGCCAGCAGCCCACAGGGAAGCCGCCCTCCCGAGTACTTC,CASSPQGSRPPEYF
TRBJ2-7,.,TRBV7-9,.,TGTGCCAGCAGCTCATCAAACACCCAGCCGACTAGATCCTACGAGCAGTACTTC,CASSSSNTQPTRSYEQYF
TRBJ2-5,.,TRBV10-3,TRBD2,TGTGCCGCTGGGACTAGCGGGACCGGAGAGACCCAGTACTTC,CAAGTSGTGETQYF
TRBJ2-7,.,TRBV6-1,.,TGTGCCAGCAGTGTTACCTACGAGCAGTACTTC,CASSVTYEQYF
TRBJ1-1,once,TRBV7-2,.,TGTGCCAGCAGCTTAGATGGGGCGCATAACACTGAAGCTTTCTTT,CASSLDGAHNTEAFF
TRBJ1-2,.,TRBV6-6,.,TGTGCCAGCACCCCGGGCCCGAACTATGGCTACACCTTC,CASTPGPNYGYTF
TRBJ1-3,.,TRBV10-3,.,TGTGCCAGCGGAGGTGGAACGATCGGAAACACCATATATTTT,CASGGGTIGNTIYF
TRBJ1-2,.,TRBV6-6,.,TGTGCCAGCAGTTCCGGGACATCGCGGGGCTACACCTTC,CASSSGTSRGYTF
TRBJ2-3,.,TRBV5-1,.,TGCGCCAGCAGCATGGAATGGCTTAGTACAGATACGCAGTATTTT,CASSMEWLSTDTQYF
TRBJ2-2,.,TRBV27,TRBD1,TGTGCCAGCAGTTTACAGGGGGCCGGGGAGCTGTTTTTT,CASSLQGAGELFF
TRBJ2-3,.,TRBV10-3,.,TGTGCCATCAGTGACAGGCCAGATACGCAGTATTTT,CAISDRPDTQYF
TRBJ1-5,.,TRBV6-6,.,TGTGCCAGCACCGAGGGCCAGGGGACTCAGCCCCAGCATTTT,CASTEGQGTQPQHF
TRBJ2-7,.,TRBV7-8,.,TGTGCCAGCAGCTCGCACTACGAGCAGTACTTC,CASSSHYEQYF
TRBJ1-1,.,TRBV7-6,.,TGTGCCAGCAGCCCCGGGACCACGGCCGTGAACACTGAAGCTTTCTTT,CASSPGTTAVNTEAFF
TRBJ2-2,.,TRBV9,.,TGTGCCAGCAGCGTAACCAGGACTTCCCGCACCGGGGAGCTGTTTTTT,CASSVTRTSRTGELFF
TRBJ2-5,.,TRBV2,.,TGTGCCAGCAGTGAATTACAGGTGCAAGAGACCCAGTACTTC,CASSELQVQETQYF
TRBJ1-1,few,TRBV28,.,TGTGCCAGCAGTTTGTTAACGGCCACTGAAGCTTTCTTT,CASSLLTATEAFF
TRBJ2-6,few,TRBV7-9,TRBD1,TGTGCCAGCACCGCGGGACAGGGACTTTCCGGGGCCAACGTCCTGACTTTC,CASTAGQGLSGANVLTF
TRBJ2-7,.,TRBV29-1,.,TGCAGCGTTGAGTTGGCGTACGAGCAGTACTTC,CSVELAYEQYF
TRBJ1-2,.,TRBV12-5,.,TGTGCTAGCAGCCAAGCTAACTATGGCTACACCTTC,CASSQANYGYTF
TRBJ2-7,once,TRBV6-6,.,TGTGCCAGCGGACCACGTCGGATGGAGAAAGCCTACGAGCAGTACTTC,CASGPRRMEKAYEQYF
TRBJ2-5,.,TRBV6-5,.,TGTGCCAGCAGTTACTCGCCAGGGCGGACCCAGTACTTC,CASSYSPGRTQYF
TRBJ1-2,.,TRBV6-5,.,TGTGCCAGCAGACCCGGTGGTGGTACCTCGGGAGGCTACACCTTC,CASRPGGGTSGGYTF
TRBJ1-1,.,TRBV2,.,TGTGCCAGCAGTGTGAGGGGGGCAGTGGTTGCTGAAGCTTTCTTT,CASSVRGAVVAEAFF
TRBJ1-1,.,TRBV4-2,TRBD1,TGTGCCAGCAGCCAATCGGGACAGCGGAACACTGAAGCTTTCTTT,CASSQSGQRNTEAFF
TRBJ1-1,.,TRBV14,TRBD1,TGTGCCAGCAGCCAACCGAACTTTTTCCGACAGGGGTGGTACACTGAAGCTTTCTTT,CASSQPNFFRQGWYTEAFF
TRBJ1-1,.,TRBV19,TRBD1,TGTGCCAGTAGCCAAATAGGGGGCCTGGGACGGACTGAAGCTTTCTTT,CASSQIGGLGRTEAFF
TRBJ1-2,.,TRBV5-5,.,TGTGCCAGCAGCTTGTTTTTAACGCAGCGAAACTATGGCTACACCTTC,CASSLFLTQRNYGYTF
TRBJ1-2,.,TRBV6-5,.,TGTGCCAGCAGTTACCCAGGGGATGGCTACACCTTC,CASSYPGDGYTF
TRBJ2-2,.,TRBV5-1,.,TGCGCCAGCAGCTTGGTGGCAGGCGGACTTGGGCCCGGGGAGCTGTTTTTT,CASSLVAGGLGPGELFF
TRBJ1-1,.,TRBV18,TRBD1,TGTGCCAGCTCACCCCCGGGGACAGGGGGAGTTGAAGCTTTCTTT,CASSPPGTGGVEAFF
TRBJ2-7,.,TRBV27,TRBD1,TGTGCCAGCAGTAGACAGGGGGGGTACGAGCAGTACTTC,CASSRQGGYEQYF
TRBJ2-5,.,TRBV6-1,.,TGTGCCAGCAGGACGGGACGGCAAGAGACCCAGTACTTC,CASRTGRQETQYF
TRBJ1-2,few,TRBV7-9,.,TGTGCCAGCAGCCCGCTGAATCCCGACTATGGCTACACCTTC,CASSPLNPDYGYTF
TRBJ1-2,.,TRBV9,TRBD1,TGTGCCAGCAGCGTAGCTGACAGGGACGGCTATGGCTACACCTTC,CASSVADRDGYGYTF
TRBJ2-2,.,TRBV10-2,.,TGCGCCAGCACGACTTCTCAGCAAAGGGCCACCGGGGAGCTGTTTTTT,CASTTSQQRATGELFF
TRBJ2-7,.,TRBV5-1,.,TGCGCCAGCAGCTTGGAAGGCGGACAGCTATCCTACGAGCAGTACTTC,CASSLEGGQLSYEQYF
TRBJ1-2,.,TRBV9,.,TGTGCCAGCAGCGGACCCAGCTCTGGCTACACCTTC,CASSGPSSGYTF
TRBJ2-3,once,TRBV7-9,.,TGTGCCAGCAGCCTAGGATATACGGAGGGTACCACAGATACGCAGTATTTT,CASSLGYTEGTTDTQYF
TRBJ2-3,.,TRBV29-1,.,TGCAGCGTCGGACAGGAGGGGACAGATACGCAGTATTTT,CSVGQEGTDTQYF
TRBJ1-6,.,TRBV7-8,.,TGTGCCAGCAGCTTAGGGACAAATTCACCCCTCCACTTT,CASSLGTNSPLHF
TRBJ1-6,.,TRBV11-2,.,TGTGCCAGCAGCTTACGGGGGTCCTATAATTCACCCCTCCACTTT,CASSLRGSYNSPLHF
TRBJ1-4,.,TRBV7-9,.,TGTGCCAGCAGCGCCTATATTGTTATCGAGAATGAAAAACTGTTTTTT,CASSAYIVIENEKLFF